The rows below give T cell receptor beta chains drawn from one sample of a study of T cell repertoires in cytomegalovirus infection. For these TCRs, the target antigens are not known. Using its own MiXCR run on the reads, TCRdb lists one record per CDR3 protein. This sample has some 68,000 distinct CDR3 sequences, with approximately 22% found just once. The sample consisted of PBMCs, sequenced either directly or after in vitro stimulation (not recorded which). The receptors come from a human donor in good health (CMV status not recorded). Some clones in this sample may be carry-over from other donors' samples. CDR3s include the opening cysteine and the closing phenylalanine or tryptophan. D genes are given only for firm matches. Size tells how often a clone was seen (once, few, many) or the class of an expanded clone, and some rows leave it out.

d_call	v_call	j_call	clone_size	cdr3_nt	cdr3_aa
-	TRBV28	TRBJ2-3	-	TGTGCCAGCACTCCCTTCTGGCAGGGGTCTACAGATACGCAGTATTTT	CASTPFWQGSTDTQYF
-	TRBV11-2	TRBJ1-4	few	TGTGCCAGCAGCGGAGCGATGGCTAATGAAAAACTGTTTTTT	CASSGAMANEKLFF
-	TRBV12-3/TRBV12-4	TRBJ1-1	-	TGTGCCAGCAGTTTACCCCGGGCTGAAGCTTTCTTT	CASSLPRAEAFF
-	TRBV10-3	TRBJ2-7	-	TGTGCCATCAGACCGCTGGGAGGGGGGAACTACGAGCAGTACTTC	CAIRPLGGGNYEQYF
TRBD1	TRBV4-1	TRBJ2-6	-	TGCGCCAGCAGCCAAGGGATCAGGGGGCGAACTGGGGCCAACGTCCTGACTTTC	CASSQGIRGRTGANVLTF
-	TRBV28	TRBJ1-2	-	TGTGCCAGCAGTACCCAGGGTCCCTATGGCTACACCTTC	CASSTQGPYGYTF
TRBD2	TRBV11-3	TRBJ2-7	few	TGTGCCAGCAGCCCGGGGGGGTCCCGTGTACCTTACGAGCAGTACTTC	CASSPGGSRVPYEQYF
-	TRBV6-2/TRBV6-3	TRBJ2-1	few	TGTGCCAGCAGTCACCCCTCTATACGACCCTCCTACAATGAGCAGTTCTTC	CASSHPSIRPSYNEQFF
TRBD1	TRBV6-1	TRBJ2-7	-	TGTGCCAGCAGCCGAAGGGGACAGGGAGGCGAGCAGTACTTC	CASSRRGQGGEQYF
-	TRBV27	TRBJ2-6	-	TGTGCCAGCAGCCTGGTTGTCACTGGGGCCAACGTCCTGACTTTC	CASSLVVTGANVLTF
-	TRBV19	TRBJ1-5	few	TGTGCCAGTAGAACATCGAGACAGGCCAATCAGCCCCAGCATTTT	CASRTSRQANQPQHF
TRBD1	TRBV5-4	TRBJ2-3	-	TGTGCCAGCAGCTCCGGAACTCGGACAGGTAGAAGCACAGATACGCAGTATTTT	CASSSGTRTGRSTDTQYF
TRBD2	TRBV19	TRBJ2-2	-	TGTGCCAGTAGTATTCGGGAGGTCGGGGGCGGGGGGCTCACCGGGGAGCTGTTTTTT	CASSIREVGGGGLTGELFF
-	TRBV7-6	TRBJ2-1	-	TGTGCCAGCAGCTTCCGGTCCCGGGACAATGAGCAGTTCTTC	CASSFRSRDNEQFF
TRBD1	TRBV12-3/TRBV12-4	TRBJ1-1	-	TGTGCCAGCAGTTTAAGGGCGGGACAGGGGGGGTCTTTCTTT	CASSLRAGQGGSFF
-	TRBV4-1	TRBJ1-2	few	TGCGCCAGCAGCCAGTACCACTCAGCTAACTATGGCTACACCTTC	CASSQYHSANYGYTF